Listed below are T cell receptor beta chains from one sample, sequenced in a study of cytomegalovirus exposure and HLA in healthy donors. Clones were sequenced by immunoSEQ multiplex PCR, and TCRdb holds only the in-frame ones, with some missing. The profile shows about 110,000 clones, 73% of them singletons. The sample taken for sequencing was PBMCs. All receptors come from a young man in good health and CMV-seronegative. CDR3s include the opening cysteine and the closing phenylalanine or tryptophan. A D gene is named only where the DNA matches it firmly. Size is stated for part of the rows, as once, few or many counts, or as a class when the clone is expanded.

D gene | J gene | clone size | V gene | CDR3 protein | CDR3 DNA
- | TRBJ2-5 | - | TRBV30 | CAWGGQTDGTQYF | TGTGCCTGGGGTGGACAGACCGATGGGACCCAGTACTTC
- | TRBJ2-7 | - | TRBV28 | CASSSHGTALREEQYF | TGTGCCAGCAGTTCTCATGGCACGGCCTTGAGGGAGGAGCAGTACTTC
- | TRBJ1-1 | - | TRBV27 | CASSSSLSSEAFF | TGTGCCAGCAGTTCCTCGTTGAGCTCTGAAGCTTTCTTT
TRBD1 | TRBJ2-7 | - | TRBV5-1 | CASSPTGGAYEQYF | TGCGCCAGCAGCCCGACAGGGGGGGCCTACGAGCAGTACTTC
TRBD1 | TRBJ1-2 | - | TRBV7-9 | CASSLAPDRVNYGYTF | TGTGCCAGCAGCTTAGCCCCGGACAGGGTAAACTATGGCTACACCTTC
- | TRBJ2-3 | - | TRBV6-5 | CASSEDRAGDTQYF | TGTGCCAGCAGTGAAGACCGGGCGGGAGATACGCAGTATTTT
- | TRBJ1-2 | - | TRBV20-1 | CSARDRGGYTF | TGCAGTGCTAGGGACCGGGGTGGCTACACCTTC
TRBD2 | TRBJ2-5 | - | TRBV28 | CASSLWGSGETQYF | TGTGCCAGCAGTTTATGGGGTAGCGGGGAGACCCAGTACTTC
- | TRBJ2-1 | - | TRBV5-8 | CASSSRQESNEQFF | TGTGCCAGCAGCTCCAGACAGGAATCCAATGAGCAGTTCTTC
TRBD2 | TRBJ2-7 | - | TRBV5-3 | CARSFRLAGGGYEQYF | TGTGCCAGAAGCTTTAGACTAGCGGGAGGGGGTTACGAGCAGTACTTC
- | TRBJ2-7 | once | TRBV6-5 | CASRPTDKSYEQYF | TGTGCCAGCAGGCCCACCGACAAGTCCTACGAGCAGTACTTC
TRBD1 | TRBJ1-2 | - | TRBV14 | CASSQLGQGEGYTF | TGTGCCAGCAGCCAATTGGGACAGGGGGAAGGCTACACCTTC
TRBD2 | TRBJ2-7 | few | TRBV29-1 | CSVVSGSSYEQYF | TGCAGCGTTGTTAGCGGGAGCTCCTACGAGCAGTACTTC
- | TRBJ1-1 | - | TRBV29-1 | CSVVGREPLSGTEAFF | TGCAGCGTCGTGGGGCGGGAACCCCTATCTGGCACTGAAGCTTTCTTT
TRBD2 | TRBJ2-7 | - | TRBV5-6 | CASSLGTSGTYEQYF | TGTGCCAGCAGCTTGGGGACTAGCGGCACCTACGAGCAGTACTTC
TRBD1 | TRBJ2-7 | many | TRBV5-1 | CASSLAGTAYEQYF | TGCGCCAGCAGCTTAGCCGGGACAGCCTACGAGCAGTACTTC
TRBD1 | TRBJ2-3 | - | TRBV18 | CASSRGQGWPDTQYF | TGTGCCAGCTCCCGCGGACAGGGTTGGCCCGATACGCAGTATTTT
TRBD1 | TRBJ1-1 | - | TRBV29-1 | CSVSDRVWSLNTEAFF | TGCAGCGTCAGTGACAGGGTCTGGAGCTTGAACACTGAAGCTTTCTTT
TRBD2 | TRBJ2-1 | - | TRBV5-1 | CASSTRTSGVYNEQFF | TGCGCCAGCAGCACGAGGACTAGCGGGGTCTACAATGAGCAGTTCTTC
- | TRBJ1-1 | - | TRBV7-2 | CASRRERGAEAFF | TGTGCCAGCAGGCGGGAGCGGGGGGCTGAAGCTTTCTTT
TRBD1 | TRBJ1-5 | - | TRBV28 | CASSLGQEGNQPQHF | TGTGCCAGCAGTTTGGGACAGGAGGGCAATCAGCCCCAGCATTTT